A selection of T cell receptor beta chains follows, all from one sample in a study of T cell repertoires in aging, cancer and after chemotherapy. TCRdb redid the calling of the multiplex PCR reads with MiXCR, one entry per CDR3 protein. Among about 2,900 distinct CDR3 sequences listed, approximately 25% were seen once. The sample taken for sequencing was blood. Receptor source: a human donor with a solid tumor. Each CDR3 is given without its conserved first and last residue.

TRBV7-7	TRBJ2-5	ASSEGQGQTQY
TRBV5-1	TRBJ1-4	ASSLGANEKLF
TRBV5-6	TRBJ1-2	ASSLEYYGYT
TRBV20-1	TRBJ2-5	SAYRSGQETQY
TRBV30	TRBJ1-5	AWSKGINQPQH
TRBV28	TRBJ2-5	ASSSPSSGLLRETQY
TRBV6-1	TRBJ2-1	ASSGELAGIYEQF
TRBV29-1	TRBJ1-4	SVGIERATNEKLF
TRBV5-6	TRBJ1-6	ASSYGSGNSPLH
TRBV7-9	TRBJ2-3	ASSSRAEGADTQY
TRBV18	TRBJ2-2	ASSPTGTNTGELF
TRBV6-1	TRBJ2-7	ASSEGGQGSYEQY
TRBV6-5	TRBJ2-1	ASRADVNEQF
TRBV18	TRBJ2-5	ASSPQETQY
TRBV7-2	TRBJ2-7	ASSPVPSGRNEQY
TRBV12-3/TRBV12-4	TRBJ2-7	ASSEAGTGLDEQY
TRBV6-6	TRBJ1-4	ASTEKGQGEARGKLF
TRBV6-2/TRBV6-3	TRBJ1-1	ASSTTGSRDTEAF
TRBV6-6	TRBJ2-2	ASSYLGQVNTGELF
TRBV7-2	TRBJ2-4	ASSLETYPAKNIQY
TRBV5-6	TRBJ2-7	ASSSGYEQY
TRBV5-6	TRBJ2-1	ASSPDRTRHEQF
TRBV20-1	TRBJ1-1	SARDLEFSNTEAF
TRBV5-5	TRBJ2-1	ASISSGTQNEQF
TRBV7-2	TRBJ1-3	ASSSTGTSGNTIY
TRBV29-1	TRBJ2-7	SVEGPGLHEQY
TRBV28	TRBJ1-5	ASSSWEPKPQH
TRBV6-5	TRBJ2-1	ASSRLAGSRGDEQF
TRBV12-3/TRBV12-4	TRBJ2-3	ASNPSGGGDTQY
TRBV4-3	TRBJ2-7	ASSQNTGWDYEQY
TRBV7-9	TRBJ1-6	ASSLASARGGSPLH
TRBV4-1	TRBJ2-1	ASSHQLAGGYNEQF
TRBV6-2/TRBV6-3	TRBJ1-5	ASSSGWRNNQPQH
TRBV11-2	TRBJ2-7	ASRAVDEQY
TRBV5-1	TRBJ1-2	ASSLALDSANGYT
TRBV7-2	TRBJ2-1	ASSLAGVSNEQF
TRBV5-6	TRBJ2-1	ASSSGTGGYNEQF
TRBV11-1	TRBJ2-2	ASSLTAGGTGELF
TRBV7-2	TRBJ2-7	ASSRTLRETATTYEQY
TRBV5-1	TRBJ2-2	ASSRDKADTGELF
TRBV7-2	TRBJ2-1	ASSFFLFGQKDNEQF
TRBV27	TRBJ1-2	ASSIGTGMDNYGYT
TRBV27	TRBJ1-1	ASSLAAAMSNTEAF